This T cell receptor beta chain stems from a study of PD-L1 blockade in urothelial cancer. Germline CDR1 SGHVS, CDR2 FNYEAQ. V gave up 2 bases and J gave up 5 bases, with 2 bases separating them. This CDR3 comprises 11 residues. Time point described: pretreatment peripheral blood. The data were produced by immunoSEQ multiplex PCR, yet TCRdb's version contains in-frame clones alone and is incomplete. Of about 63,000 clones listed, roughly 80% were seen once; the top ten hold roughly 5%. This sequence was found in a man aged 65 to 85 with urothelial cancer. The sample in question was PBMCs, obtained around atezolizumab (anti-PD-L1) treatment. V usage is TRBV7-6 and J usage is TRBJ2-3; no firm D call. This CDR3 reads CASSLLDTQYF. As DNA, the CDR3 is TGTGCCAGCAGCTTACTAGATACGCAGTATTTT.